This is a list of T cell receptor beta chains from one sample in a study of OX40 agonist ivuxolimab in advanced cancers. Data came from immunoSEQ multiplex PCR; TCRdb stores just in-frame clones and leaves some out. The sample holds approximately 74,000 clones, around 90% seen once. The sample in question was CD4+ or CD8+ T cells sorted from blood, obtained in a trial of the OX40 agonist ivuxolimab. Source of these receptors: an adult with an advanced solid tumor such as melanoma, head and neck, liver or kidney cancer. Each CDR3 is given with its conserved first and last residue. Fields, in order: J gene, D gene, clone size, V gene, CDR3 DNA, CDR3 protein. A D gene is named only where the DNA matches it firmly. Size is stated for part of the rows, as once, few or many counts, or as a class when the clone is expanded.

j_call: TRBJ2-2; d_call: TRBD1; clone_size: few; v_call: TRBV19; cdr3_nt: TGTGCCAGTAGCGGGACAGGGGCGAACACCGGGGAGCTGTTTTTT; cdr3_aa: CASSGTGANTGELFF
j_call: TRBJ1-5; d_call: -; clone_size: -; v_call: TRBV10-3; cdr3_nt: TGTGCCATCAGCCTTAATAGCAATCAGCCCCAGCATTTT; cdr3_aa: CAISLNSNQPQHF
j_call: TRBJ2-7; d_call: -; clone_size: -; v_call: TRBV5-5; cdr3_nt: TGTGCCAGCAATAGAGTCGACGAGCAGTACTTC; cdr3_aa: CASNRVDEQYF
j_call: TRBJ2-7; d_call: -; clone_size: -; v_call: TRBV2; cdr3_nt: TGTGCCAGCAGTTCCACCTACGAGCAGTACTTC; cdr3_aa: CASSSTYEQYF
j_call: TRBJ1-2; d_call: -; clone_size: -; v_call: TRBV10-3; cdr3_nt: TGTGCCATCAGTGAGTCTGCCACCCCGGGGTACACCTTC; cdr3_aa: CAISESATPGYTF
j_call: TRBJ2-3; d_call: TRBD2; clone_size: -; v_call: TRBV10-2; cdr3_nt: TGCGCCAGCAGGGGACTAGCGGGGGGGCTGGCAGATACGCAGTATTTT; cdr3_aa: CASRGLAGGLADTQYF
j_call: TRBJ2-4; d_call: TRBD2; clone_size: -; v_call: TRBV10-3; cdr3_nt: TGTGCCATCAGTGAGTCCGGGACTACCATAAACATTCAGTACTTC; cdr3_aa: CAISESGTTINIQYF
j_call: TRBJ2-2; d_call: TRBD1; clone_size: -; v_call: TRBV2; cdr3_nt: TGTGCCAGCAGCCGATACAGGGGAATCACCGGGGAGCTGTTTTTT; cdr3_aa: CASSRYRGITGELFF
j_call: TRBJ1-1; d_call: -; clone_size: -; v_call: TRBV13; cdr3_nt: TGTGCCAGCAGCTTAGGCCCACCCTTGCTCGGTGGGAACACTGAAGCTTTCTTT; cdr3_aa: CASSLGPPLLGGNTEAFF
j_call: TRBJ2-5; d_call: -; clone_size: -; v_call: TRBV20-1; cdr3_nt: TGCAGTGCAGGGGGACAAGAGACCCAGTACTTC; cdr3_aa: CSAGGQETQYF
j_call: TRBJ2-5; d_call: -; clone_size: -; v_call: TRBV5-1; cdr3_nt: TGCGCCAGCAGCTTGGCCGGAACGAACCAAGAGACCCAGTACTTC; cdr3_aa: CASSLAGTNQETQYF
j_call: TRBJ2-7; d_call: -; clone_size: once; v_call: TRBV6-5; cdr3_nt: TGTGCCAGCAGTAATGGGGCACAGGGTCTCTACGAGCAGTACTTC; cdr3_aa: CASSNGAQGLYEQYF